This T cell receptor beta chain was retrieved from a study of graft-versus-host responses after intestinal transplantation. Study summary: Recipients had transplants, and these were multivisceral, liver-intestinal, or isolated intestinal. All recipients got anti-thymocyte globulin induction, then tacrolimus and steroids for roughly three years.

Whole-study results and caveats: The recipient marrow held GvH clones, and some of them showed up first in ileum or blood. Those patients showing graft-donor T cell macrochimerism displayed high graft-versus-host to host-versus-graft clonal ratios in allografts.

Regarding this clone: Its antigen remains unidentified.

V lost 1 base to trimming and J lost 5 bases; unmatched junction nucleotides: 15. The CDR3 has 19 amino acids. Germline CDR1 SGHRS, CDR2 YFSETQ. The protocol was immunoSEQ multiplex PCR, while the TCRdb copy is restricted to in-frame clones and leaves out a portion. The sample holds over 100,000 clones, more than 80% seen once. The chain recombines TRBV5-1 with TRBJ2-2; 9 bases match TRBD2. The input for sequencing was unstimulated CD4+ T cells sorted from spleen or lymph node cells, taken before transplant. The receptor's source is a human donor who was the organ donor for an intestinal transplant. The CDR3 loop is CASSLTGLAVSQRTGELFF. The DNA for the CDR3 is TGCGCCAGCAGCTTGACGGGACTAGCCGTATCACAGCGTACCGGGGAGCTGTTTTTT.